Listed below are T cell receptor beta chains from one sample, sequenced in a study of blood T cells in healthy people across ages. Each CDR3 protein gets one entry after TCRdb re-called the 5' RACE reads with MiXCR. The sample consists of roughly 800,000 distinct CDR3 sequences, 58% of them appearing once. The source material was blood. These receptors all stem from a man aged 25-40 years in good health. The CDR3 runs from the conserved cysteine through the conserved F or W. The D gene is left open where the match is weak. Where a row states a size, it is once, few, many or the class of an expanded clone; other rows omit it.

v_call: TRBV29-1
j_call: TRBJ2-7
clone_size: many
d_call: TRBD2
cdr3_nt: TGCAGCGTTGAAGAGGGGACTAGCGGCGACTACGAGCAGTACTTC
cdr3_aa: CSVEEGTSGDYEQYF

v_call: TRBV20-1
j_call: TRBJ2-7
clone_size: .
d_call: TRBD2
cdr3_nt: TGCAGTGCTAGTCCTACTCCGGGGGGGTCCTACGAGCAGTACTTC
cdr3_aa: CSASPTPGGSYEQYF

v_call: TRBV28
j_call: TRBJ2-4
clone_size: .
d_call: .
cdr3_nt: TGTGCCAGCAGTCCCCTTTTCCAGACAAACATTCAGTACTTC
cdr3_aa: CASSPLFQTNIQYF

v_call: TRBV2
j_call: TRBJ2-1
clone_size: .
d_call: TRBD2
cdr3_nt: TGTGCCAGCAGTGAACGGACTAGCGCATACAATGAGCAGTTCTTC
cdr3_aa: CASSERTSAYNEQFF

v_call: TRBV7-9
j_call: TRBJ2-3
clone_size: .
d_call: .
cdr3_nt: TGTGCCAGCAAGGGGTGGGGGGCTCGGGCAGATACGCAGTATTTT
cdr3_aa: CASKGWGARADTQYF

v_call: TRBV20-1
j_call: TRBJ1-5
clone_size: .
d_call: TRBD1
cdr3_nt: TGCAGTGCTGTGGGGACAGGGGGCAATCAGCCCCAGCATTTT
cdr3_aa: CSAVGTGGNQPQHF

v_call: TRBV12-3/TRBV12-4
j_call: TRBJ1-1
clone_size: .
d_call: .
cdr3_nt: TGTGCCAGCAGTTACAGAGCCAGCGCTGAAGCTTTCTTT
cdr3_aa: CASSYRASAEAFF

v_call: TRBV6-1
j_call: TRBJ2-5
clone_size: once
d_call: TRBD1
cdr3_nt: TGTGCCAGCAGGATAGGGACAGGGCGGGGCGAGACCCAGTACTTC
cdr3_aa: CASRIGTGRGETQYF

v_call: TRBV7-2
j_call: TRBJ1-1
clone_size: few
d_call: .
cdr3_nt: TGTGCCAGCAGCTTAGTACCGAGAGGGAACACTGAAGCTTTCTTT
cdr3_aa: CASSLVPRGNTEAFF

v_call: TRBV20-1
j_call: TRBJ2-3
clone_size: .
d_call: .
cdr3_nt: TGCAGTGCTAGTCCCCCGGGGAACACAGATACGCAGTATTTT
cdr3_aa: CSASPPGNTDTQYF

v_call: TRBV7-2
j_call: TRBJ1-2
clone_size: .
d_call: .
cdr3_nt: TGTGCCAGCAGCTTATTCACAGGGCCTAACTATGGCTACACCTTC
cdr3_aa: CASSLFTGPNYGYTF

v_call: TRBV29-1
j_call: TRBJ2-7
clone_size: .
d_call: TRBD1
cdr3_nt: TGCAGCGTGGGACAGGACGACGAGCAGTACTTC
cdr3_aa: CSVGQDDEQYF

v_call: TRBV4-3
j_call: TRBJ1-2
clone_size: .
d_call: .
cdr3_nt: TGCGCCAGCAGACCAAATACCGTAGCAGGGGACCACTATGGCTACACCTTC
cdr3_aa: CASRPNTVAGDHYGYTF

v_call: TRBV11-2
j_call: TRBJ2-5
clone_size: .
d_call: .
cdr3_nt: TGTGCCAGCAGCTTATCTCTAGGGTCGGAGACCCAGTACTTC
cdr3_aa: CASSLSLGSETQYF

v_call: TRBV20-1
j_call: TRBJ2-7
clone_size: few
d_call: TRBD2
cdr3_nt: TGCAGTGCTAGTACGGCGGGGGATACCCAGTACTTC
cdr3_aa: CSASTAGDTQYF

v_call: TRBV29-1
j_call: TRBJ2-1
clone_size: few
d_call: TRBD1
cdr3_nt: TGCAGCTCAACAGGGGGCAATGAGCAGTTCTTC
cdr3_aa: CSSTGGNEQFF

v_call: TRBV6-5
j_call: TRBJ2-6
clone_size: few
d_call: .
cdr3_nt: TGTGCCGGCAGTTTCCTCTCTGGGGCCAACGTCCTGACTTTC
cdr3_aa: CAGSFLSGANVLTF

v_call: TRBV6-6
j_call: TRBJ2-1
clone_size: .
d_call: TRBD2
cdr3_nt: TGTGCCTCTTACCTTAGCGGGAGGGTCGATGAGCAGTTCTTC
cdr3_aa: CASYLSGRVDEQFF

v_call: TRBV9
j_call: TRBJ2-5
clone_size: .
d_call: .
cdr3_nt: TGTGCCAGCAGCGTAGCGGGCTCCGATTTTGGGGAGACCCAGTACTTC
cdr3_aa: CASSVAGSDFGETQYF

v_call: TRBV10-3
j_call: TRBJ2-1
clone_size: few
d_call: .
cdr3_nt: TGTGCCATCCGCGAGGGAGGCCGGTACAATGAGCAGTTCTTC
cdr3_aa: CAIREGGRYNEQFF

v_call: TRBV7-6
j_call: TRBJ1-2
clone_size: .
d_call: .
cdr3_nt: TGTGCCAGCAGCCCCCGAATGGATGACTATGGCTACACCTTC
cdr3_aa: CASSPRMDDYGYTF

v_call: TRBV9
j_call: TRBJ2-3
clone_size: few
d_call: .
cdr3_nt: TGTGCCAGCAGCGTAGATGGTGAGGATACGCAGTATTTT
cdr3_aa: CASSVDGEDTQYF

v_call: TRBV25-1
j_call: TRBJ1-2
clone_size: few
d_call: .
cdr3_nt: TGTGCCAGCAGGGGATACTTTATGGGGACCGCTAACTATGGCTACACCTTC
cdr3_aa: CASRGYFMGTANYGYTF

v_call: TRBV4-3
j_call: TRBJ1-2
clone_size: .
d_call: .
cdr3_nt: TGCGCCAGCAGCCAAGACTATCAGACGCCCGACTATGGCTACACCTTC
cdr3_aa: CASSQDYQTPDYGYTF

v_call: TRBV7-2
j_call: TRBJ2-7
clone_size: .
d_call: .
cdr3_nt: TGTGCCAGCAGCTTATTGTCCGAAGTTGCCTACGAGCAGTACTTC
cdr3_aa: CASSLLSEVAYEQYF

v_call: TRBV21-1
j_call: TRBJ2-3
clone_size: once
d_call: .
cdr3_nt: TGTGCCAGCAGCCTTCGTCATTGTGTCAGAAACTACACAGATACGCAGTATTTT
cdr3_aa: CASSLRHCVRNYTDTQYF